A single sample is the source of the 13 T cell receptor beta chains below, sequenced in a study of cytotoxic CD8 clonotypes in ibrutinib-treated CLL. Produced via immunoSEQ multiplex PCR; TCRdb's table is partial and in-frame only. The sample holds 250,000 to 350,000 clones, about 72% seen once. The specimen was PBMCs, collected at disease progression, from a patient treated with ibrutinib. All receptors derive from a human donor with chronic lymphocytic leukemia.

The V call is TRBV11-3, the J call TRBJ2-5; D unclear. CDR1 SGHNT and CDR2 YENEEA come from the germline V gene. The CDR3 has 12 residues. Deletions cut 1 base from V and 2 bases from J, with 2 bases between. Here the CDR3 DNA reads TGTGCCAGCAGCTTAGGGCAAGAGACCCAGTACTTC. Translation: CASSLGQETQYF.

A remark on this clone: This CDR3 is also generated by other DNA sequences in the sample. The rearrangement joins TRBV29-1 to TRBJ1-1; D is uncertain. Germline V gene data show CDR1 as SQVTM and CDR2 as ANQGSEA. Trimming shortened V by 3 bases and J by 0 bases, and 8 bases separated the two germline ends. The CDR3 sequence is 13 residues long. CDR3 in amino acids: CSVDRGVNTEAFF. The CDR3 DNA reads as TGCAGCGTTGATCGGGGTGTGAACACTGAAGCTTTCTTT.

The chain employs TRBV7-8 and TRBJ1-4; D ambiguous. The CDR3 loop spans 16 amino acids. Trimming shortened V by 3 bases and J by 3 bases, and 14 bases separated the two germline ends. In germline, CDR1 is SGHVS, CDR2 FQNEAQ. CDR3: CASSFGGPTSNEKLFF. The DNA of the CDR3 is TGTGCCAGCAGCTTCGGCGGACCAACCTCTAATGAAAAACTGTTTTTT.

The CDR3 nucleotides read TGTGCCAGCAGTGAAAGGGACATCTCCTATAATTCACCCCTCCACTTT. Protein: CASSERDISYNSPLHF. The rearrangement joins TRBV2 to TRBJ1-6; perhaps TRBD1 as D (6 bases). The CDR3 runs 16 residues. CDR1 and CDR2 (germline): SNHLY, FYNNEI. The germline V and J ends were trimmed by 2 bases and 0 bases, with 8 bases remaining between them.

V and J are TRBV7-9 and TRBJ2-3; D may be TRBD2 (6 bases). The CDR3 contains 14 residues. V lost 3 bases, J lost 2 bases, and 9 bases lay in between. The germline CDR1 and CDR2 sequences are SEHNR and FQNEAQ (reference sequence). The CDR3, as DNA: TGTGCCAGCAGCTTCCGGGACTCCACAGATACGCAGTATTTT. It is translated as CASSFRDSTDTQYF.

The chain recombines TRBV6-5 with TRBJ2-1, with unresolved D. The ends were cut back, 4 bases at V and 9 bases at J, with 13 bases in the middle. The germline gives CDR1 MNHEY, CDR2 SVGAGI. The CDR3 consists of 13 residues. The CDR3 sequence: CASSSELTREQFF. The CDR3 DNA reads TGTGCCAGCAGTTCGGAACTGACGCGTGAGCAGTTCTTC.

The chain carries TRBV5-6 and TRBJ1-6; D is possibly TRBD1 (6 bases). Germline lookup yields CDR1 SGHDT and CDR2 YYEEEE. The length of the CDR3 is 19 residues. V lost 1 base to trimming and J lost 13 bases, with 30 bases between them. CDR3 residues: CASSLRGVPPYIQSGPLHF. The CDR3 coding sequence is TGTGCCAGCAGCTTGAGGGGGGTGCCCCCTTATATTCAATCGGGTCCCCTCCACTTT.

The chain recombines TRBV14 with TRBJ1-1; no reliable D call. This CDR3 contains 12 residues. The V end was cut by 4 bases, the J end by 6 bases, with 9 bases between. CDR1 SGHDN and CDR2 FVKESK come from the germline V gene. CDR3 protein: CASSPLIAEAFF. The CDR3 coding sequence is TGTGCCAGCAGCCCTCTTATAGCTGAAGCTTTCTTT. The complete variable domain, with remaining parts taken from reference TRBV14 and TRBJ1-1, reads EAGVTQFPSHSVIEKGQTVTLRCDPISGHDNLYWYRRVMGKEIKFLLHFVKESKQDESGMPNNRFLAERTGGTYSTLKVQPAELEDSGVYFCASSPLIAEAFFGQGTRLTVV.

The V call is TRBV9, the J call TRBJ2-1; a weak D match, TRBD2 (6 bases). Germline CDR1 SGDLS, CDR2 YYNGEE. Trimming pared 4 bases from V and 4 bases from J, leaving 15 bases between. The CDR3 spans 15 residues. The CDR3 DNA follows: TGTGCCAGCAGCACTCGTAGCGGCCGATACAATGAGCAGTTCTTC. Translating it yields CASSTRSGRYNEQFF.

This clone occurred a few times. The V and J genes are TRBV7-8 and TRBJ1-1; D possibly corresponds to TRBD1 (5 bases). Germline CDR1 reads SGHVS; CDR2 reads FQNEAQ. The CDR3 consists of 14 residues. V was clipped by 4 bases and J by 11 bases, with 20 bases between them. CDR3 protein: CASSSRGTAVLAFF. CDR3 DNA: TGTGCCAGCAGCTCCCGTGGGACCGCGGTCTTGGCTTTCTTT. Full variable domain (outside the CDR3, taken from reference TRBV7-8 and TRBJ1-1): GAGVSQSPRYKVAKRGQDVALRCDPISGHVSLFWYQQALGQGPEFLTYFQNEAQLDKSGLPSDRFFAERPEGSVSTLKIQRTQQEDSAVYLCASSSRGTAVLAFFGQGTRLTVV.

The V and J genes are TRBV29-1 and TRBJ2-2; tentatively, D is TRBD1 (7 bases). Trimming removed 7 bases at V and 7 bases at J, with 19 bases between. Germline loops: CDR1 SQVTM, CDR2 ANQGSEA. CDR3 length equals 14 residues. The CDR3 loop is CSAAGGGGSGELFF. CDR3 DNA: TGCAGCGCCGCGGGTGGAGGGGGCAGCGGGGAGCTGTTTTTT.

The sample holds one count of this clone. The chain links TRBV2 to TRBJ2-5; D not resolved. The CDR3 is made up of 13 amino acids. Between the trimmed V and J ends, which lost 7 bases and 1 base, there was a span of 10 bases. Germline V CDR1 and CDR2: SNHLY, FYNNEI. The CDR3 nucleotides are TGTGCCAGCACCCACCCAGCCCAAGAGACCCAGTACTTC. Amino acids: CASTHPAQETQYF.

The chain's CDR3 is CASSFGEVREKLFF. CDR3 DNA sequence: TGTGCCAGCAGCTTCGGGGAGGTTCGTGAAAAACTGTTTTTT. The V gene is TRBV7-9, the J gene TRBJ1-4; D unresolved. The CDR3 length is 14 residues. Germline values: CDR1 SEHNR, CDR2 FQNEAQ (reference sequence). V was pared by 3 bases and J by 7 bases, with 12 bases between.